A single sample is the source of the 12 T cell receptor beta chains below, sequenced in a study of T cell responses to AZD1222 COVID-19 vaccine. TCRdb's copy holds only in-frame clones and misses some; the assay was immunoSEQ multiplex PCR. The sample contains around 160,000 clones, 94% of which appear only once. The sequencing here drew on peripheral blood, taken on day 0 of AZD1222 vaccination. These receptors were taken from an adult in good health.

This chain uses TRBV6-5 with TRBJ1-2; no reliable D call. The CDR3 extends over 13 amino acids. Germline CDR1 reads MNHEY; CDR2 reads SVGAGI. V lost 2 bases and J lost 4, with 8 bases in between. The CDR3 DNA is TGTGCCAGCAGTTACAAGAGCCTCTATGGCTACACCTTC. Translating gives CASSYKSLYGYTF.

This clone was observed once. The chain has TRBV2 and TRBJ1-2; 10 nucleotides match TRBD1. The CDR3 loop spans 14 amino acids. CDR1 and CDR2 from the germline V gene are SNHLY and FYNNEI. V was pared by 5 bases and J by 5 bases, with 5 bases of the junction left unmatched. CDR3 protein: CASSLDRGSYGYTF. The CDR3 DNA follows: TGTGCCAGCAGTCTGGACAGGGGGAGTTATGGCTACACCTTC.

Turning to this clone: A junction boundary mismatches the germline segment, possibly from a read error. The chain uses TRBV30 and TRBJ2-1; D is ambiguous. Germline CDR1 reads GTSNPN; CDR2 reads SVGIG (reference sequence). This CDR3 spans 11 amino acids. The DNA for the CDR3 is TGTGCCTGGAGAGCCTATAATGAGCAGTTCTTC. Translation: CAWRAYNEQFF. Full variable domain (outside the CDR3, taken from reference TRBV30 and TRBJ2-1): SQTIHQWPATLVQPVGSPLSLECTVEGTSNPNLYWYRQAAGRGLQLLFYSVGIGQISSEVPQNLSASRPQDRQFILSSKKLLLSDSGFYLCAWRAYNEQFFGPGTRLTVL.

The J gene is TRBJ2-5, the V gene TRBV28, with 10 bases fitting TRBD2. V was clipped by 4 bases and J by 5 bases; unmatched bases: 7. This CDR3 is 15 amino acids long. Germline-derived CDR1 and CDR2 are MDHEN and SYDVKM. CDR3 DNA sequence: TGTGCCAGCAGTTCCTCTCTAGCGGGAGTTGAGACCCAGTACTTC. Translated: CASSSSLAGVETQYF.

The chain is built from TRBV12-3 or TRBV12-4 and TRBJ2-3; 8 bases are shared with TRBD2. The CDR3 runs to 13 residues. Trimming cost V 6 bases and J 1 base; bases outside gene matches: 0. CDR3 protein: CASRTSGTDTQYF. The CDR3 nucleotides are TGTGCCAGCAGGACTAGCGGCACAGATACGCAGTATTTT.

This chain joins TRBV10-3 and TRBJ1-2, with D maybe TRBD1 (5 bases). V was shortened by 0 bases and J by 4 bases, with 15 bases between the two germline ends. CDR1 is ENHRY and CDR2 is SYGVKD in the germline V gene. The CDR3 spans 16 residues. CDR3 region: CAISESQVTVVYGYTF. CDR3 bases: TGTGCCATCAGTGAGTCGCAGGTGACAGTCGTCTATGGCTACACCTTC.

The chain uses TRBV3-1 (or the pseudogene TRBV3-2) and TRBJ2-1, with TRBD1 matching 8 bases. The CDR3 consists of 16 residues. V shed 3 bases, J shed 7 bases, and the junction held 11 bases outside the gene matches. Germline lookup yields CDR1 LGHDT and CDR2 YNNKEL (reference sequence). This CDR3 is CASSHSGGRGRNEQFF. Written as DNA, the CDR3 is TGTGCCAGCAGCCACAGTGGGGGCAGGGGGCGGAATGAGCAGTTCTTC.

The V and J genes are TRBV27 and TRBJ2-7, with unresolved D. CDR3 length: 12 amino acids. Germline lookup yields CDR1 MNHEY and CDR2 SMNVEV (reference sequence). Trimming stripped 5 bases from V and 2 bases from J, with 7 bases between. The CDR3 DNA reads as TGTGCCAGCAGTCTAAATCCCTACGAGCAGTACTTC. Translation: CASSLNPYEQYF.

Here the CDR3 reads CASSLPLGVEAFF. The CDR3 DNA sequence: TGCGCCAGCAGCTTACCTCTCGGAGTTGAAGCTTTCTTT. The genes are TRBV5-1 and TRBJ1-1, with D hard to call. The germline V gene has CDR1 SGHRS and CDR2 YFSETQ. This CDR3 has 13 amino acids. Trimming removed 2 bases at V and 7 bases at J, with 12 bases between.

The V gene is TRBV7-3, the J gene TRBJ2-1, with 10 bases fitting TRBD2. The ends lost 5 bases at V and 1 base at J; junction bases unmatched: 5. The germline gives CDR1 SGHTA, CDR2 FQGTGA. The CDR3 runs 16 residues. The CDR3 loop is CASSETSGISYNEQFF. The CDR3 nucleotides are TGTGCCAGCAGCGAAACTAGCGGGATTTCCTACAATGAGCAGTTCTTC. The variable domain in full, with the rest retrieved from reference TRBV7-3 and TRBJ2-1, is GAGVSQTPSNKVTEKGKYVELRCDPISGHTALYWYRQSLGQGPEFLIYFQGTGAADDSGLPNDRFFAVRPEGSVSTLKIQRTERGDSAVYLCASSETSGISYNEQFFGPGTRLTVL.

This clone was picked up one time. The gene calls are TRBV2 and TRBJ2-1; 8 nucleotides line up with TRBD2. V lost 6 bases and J lost 4; bases outside the gene matches: 5. In germline, CDR1 is SNHLY, CDR2 FYNNEI. CDR3 length equals 14 residues. CDR3 loop: CASRTGTSYNEQFF. The CDR3 nucleotides are TGTGCCAGCAGGACCGGGACTAGTTACAATGAGCAGTTCTTC.

The rearrangement uses TRBV6-1 and TRBJ1-1; a weak D match, TRBD1 (5 bases). The CDR3 length is 14 residues. Trimming stripped 3 bases from V and 7 bases from J, with 15 bases between. The germline CDR1 and CDR2 sequences are MNHNS and SASEGT. CDR3 sequence reads: CASSDPFPRGEAFF. The CDR3 DNA reads TGTGCCAGCAGTGATCCTTTCCCAAGGGGTGAAGCTTTCTTT.